The 25 T cell receptor beta chains reported below all come from one sample, sequenced in a study of blood T cell repertoires in COVID-19. The assay was immunoSEQ multiplex PCR, and TCRdb's table has in-frame clones only and misses some. The top ten hold around 8% of the sample, which has approximately 310,000 clones, around 87% seen once. Sequences were obtained from peripheral blood. These receptors came from a woman between 50 and 59 years old who had recovered from COVID-19.

This sequence joins TRBV18 and TRBJ1-1; D is ambiguous. CDR1 is KGHSH and CDR2 is LQKENI in the germline V gene. V lost 4 bases and J 1 base, leaving 19 bases between the germline ends. CDR3 size: 17 residues. The CDR3 DNA reads as TGTGCCAGCTCACAATTTTTTAGGAGGACGGAGAACACTGAAGCTTTCTTT. Protein: CASSQFFRRTENTEAFF.

As for this clone: A read error may produce the germline difference seen at one junction end. The chain employs TRBV6-2 or TRBV6-3 and TRBJ2-1; 10 bases match TRBD1. The CDR3 length is 12 residues. CDR1 and CDR2 (germline): MNHEY, SVGEGT. In DNA form, the CDR3 reads TGTGCCAGCAGTCGGAGAGACAGGGGGCTGCTCTTC. It translates to CASSRRDRGLLF.

This clone was seen once. This chain connects TRBV27 to TRBJ2-1; 12 bases match TRBD2. Germline V gene sequence: CDR1 MNHEY, CDR2 SMNVEV (reference sequence). The ends lost 4 bases at V and 5 bases at J; junction bases unmatched: 6. The CDR3 covers 16 residues. CDR3 coding DNA: TGTGCCAGCAGTTCCCGGACTAGCGGGGCACACAATGAGCAGTTCTTC. Protein sequence: CASSSRTSGAHNEQFF.

The chain carries TRBV9 and TRBJ2-1; 13 positions agree with TRBD2. Trimming removed 3 bases from V and 4 bases from J; junction bases left unmatched: 4. The CDR3 is made up of 16 amino acids. Germline CDR1 is SGDLS and CDR2 is YYNGEE. For the CDR3, the DNA is TGTGCCAGCAGCGCCCAACTAGCGGGAGGGTACAATGAGCAGTTCTTC. Its protein product is CASSAQLAGGYNEQFF.

V gene TRBV19 combines with J gene TRBJ2-5; 10 bases line up with TRBD2. The J segment lost 3 bases and the V segment lost 2 bases, leaving 3 bases of the junction unmatched. CDR1 and CDR2 (germline): LNHDA, SQIVND (reference sequence). The CDR3 extends over 15 amino acids. The CDR3 bases are TGTGCCAGTAGTATACTAGCGGGGGACAAAGAGACCCAGTACTTC. It translates to CASSILAGDKETQYF.

The V and J genes are TRBV5-4 and TRBJ1-1; perhaps TRBD1 as D (6 bases). V shed 3 bases and J shed 1 base, with 10 bases lying between them. Germline assignment: CDR1 SGHNT and CDR2 YYREEE (reference sequence). This CDR3 is built from 14 residues. CDR3 sequence reads: CASSSTGGNTEAFF. The CDR3 DNA reads as TGTGCCAGCAGCTCGACAGGAGGGAACACTGAAGCTTTCTTT.

This clone appeared a few times. The chain uses TRBV30 and TRBJ1-4; no clear D. Trimming took 3 bases from V and 15 from J, leaving 17 bases between them. CDR3 length equals 12 residues. Germline V lookup: CDR1 GTSNPN, CDR2 SVGIG (reference sequence). The CDR3 DNA is TGTGCCTGGAGCCTAAGCGGTGAGGAAATGTTTTTT. It encodes CAWSLSGEEMFF.

V gene TRBV6-4 combines with J gene TRBJ1-4, with 7 positions matching TRBD1. CDR1 MRHNA and CDR2 SNTAGT come from the germline V gene. This CDR3 is built from 13 residues. The V segment lost 3 bases and the J segment 8 bases; nucleotides outside the gene matches: 3. In nucleotides, the CDR3 is TGTGCCAGCAGTGAAAACAGGGGCGAAAAACTGTTTTTT. Translated: CASSENRGEKLFF.

V is TRBV29-1 and J is TRBJ2-3; 7 nucleotides agree with TRBD1. The V segment lost 5 bases and the J segment 5 bases; nucleotides outside the gene matches: 10. This CDR3 is built from 14 residues. Germline V lookup: CDR1 SQVTM, CDR2 ANQGSEA. Here the CDR3 reads CSVKVGTAKDTQYF. DNA of the CDR3: TGCAGCGTTAAGGTGGGGACAGCTAAAGATACGCAGTATTTT.

Only one count was recorded for this clone. CDR3 in amino acids: CASSYWRESNEQYF. The CDR3 bases are TGTGCCAGCAGTTACTGGCGGGAGTCCAACGAGCAGTACTTC. The chain joins TRBV6-5 to TRBJ2-7; TRBD2 agrees at 7 bases. The ends lost 1 base at V and 5 bases at J; junction bases unmatched: 5. The length of the CDR3 is 14 residues. CDR1 MNHEY and CDR2 SVGAGI come from the germline V gene.

The V gene is TRBV18, the J gene TRBJ2-5; 7 bases fit TRBD2. After removal of 4 bases from V and 3 bases from J, the junction contained 5 bases not matched to a gene. This CDR3 is 14 amino acids long. Germline lookup yields CDR1 KGHSH and CDR2 LQKENI. CDR3 sequence: CASSLRSGEETQYF. CDR3 DNA sequence: TGTGCCAGCTCACTAAGGAGCGGGGAAGAGACCCAGTACTTC.

Only one count was recorded for this clone. V gene TRBV6-1 combines with J gene TRBJ1-2, with a tentative D call TRBD1 (6 bases). The V gene lost 1 base and the J gene lost 4 bases, with 10 bases spanning the gap. CDR1 is MNHNS and CDR2 is SASEGT in the germline V gene. The CDR3 is 14 amino acids. This CDR3 is CASSEGGGAYGYTF. The CDR3 nucleotides read TGTGCCAGCAGTGAAGGAGGGGGGGCCTATGGCTACACCTTC.

The rearrangement uses TRBV12-3 or TRBV12-4 and TRBJ1-2; D is perhaps TRBD1 (6 bases). The germline V and J ends were trimmed by 5 bases and 4 bases, with 8 bases remaining between them. This CDR3 region has 12 residues. The CDR3, as DNA: TGTGCCAGCAGTCGGGACACCTATGGCTACACCTTC. Its protein product is CASSRDTYGYTF.

The chain has TRBV15 and TRBJ1-2; no definite D call. V was trimmed by 4 bases and J by 5 bases, leaving 17 bases between them. CDR3 length: 15 amino acids. CDR1 and CDR2 (germline): LNHNV, YYDKDF (reference sequence). CDR3 DNA sequence: TGTGCCACCAGCAAAGAACTAGACACCCCTTATGGCTACACCTTC. Protein: CATSKELDTPYGYTF.

CDR3 sequence: CASRKRGEVNTGELFF. CDR3 in DNA: TGTGCCAGCAGAAAGCGGGGAGAAGTGAACACCGGGGAGCTGTTTTTT. The rearrangement joins TRBV7-2 to TRBJ2-2, with 7 bases identical to TRBD2. Germline V gives CDR1 SGHTA, CDR2 FQGNSA. CDR3 length: 16 residues. Trimming cost V 6 bases and J 1 base; bases outside gene matches: 8.

This clone was seen a few times. The DNA for the CDR3 is TGTGCCAGCAGTGAATTAGTCCCATCCAGGGGATCCAAAAACATTCAGTACTTC. This translates into CASSELVPSRGSKNIQYF. The chain links TRBV25-1 to TRBJ2-4; maybe TRBD1 (6 bases). This CDR3 has 18 amino acids. The germline V and J ends were trimmed by 1 base and 2 bases, with 18 bases remaining between them. Per the germline V gene, CDR1 is MGHDK and CDR2 is SYGVNS.

The chain combines TRBV9 with TRBJ1-2, with 8 nucleotides matching TRBD1. CDR3 length: 15 residues. Trimming removed 4 bases from V and 4 bases from J; junction bases left unmatched: 9. Germline loops: CDR1 SGDLS, CDR2 YYNGEE. In DNA form, the CDR3 reads TGTGCCAGCAGCCCCCAACGGACAGGGACCTATGGCTACACCTTC. It codes for CASSPQRTGTYGYTF.

The V and J genes are TRBV7-2 and TRBJ2-5; no definite D call. Germline V gives CDR1 SGHTA, CDR2 FQGNSA. Trimming took off 8 bases at V and 1 base at J, with 11 bases between the two ends. CDR3 size: 13 residues. CDR3 sequence: CASGRHPQETQYF. Written as DNA, the CDR3 is TGTGCCAGCGGAAGACACCCCCAAGAGACCCAGTACTTC.

This clone was found a few times. This chain connects TRBV19 to TRBJ2-7; TRBD2 matches 10 bases. The CDR3 has 14 amino acids. V lost 7 bases and J lost 0; bases outside the gene matches: 3. From germline, CDR1 is LNHDA and CDR2 SQIVND (reference sequence). CDR3 nucleotide sequence: TGTGCCAGTAAAGAGCGGGGGGGCTCCTACGAGCAGTACTTC. This translates into CASKERGGSYEQYF.

This clone was counted once. The CDR3, as DNA: TGTGCCAGCAGCGAAATAGCGGGGGGGCCGAACACCGGGGAGCTGTTTTTT. Translation gives CASSEIAGGPNTGELFF. This sequence joins TRBV7-2 and TRBJ2-2; the match to TRBD2 covers 11 bases. This CDR3 contains 17 residues. Germline lookup yields CDR1 SGHTA and CDR2 FQGNSA. The J segment lost 0 bases and the V segment lost 5 bases, leaving 5 bases of the junction unmatched.

The rearrangement uses TRBV7-2 and TRBJ2-1; D possibly corresponds to TRBD2 (6 bases). Germline-derived CDR1 and CDR2 are SGHTA and FQGNSA. V was pared by 2 bases and J by 0 bases, with 14 bases between. There are 17 residues in the CDR3. The CDR3: CASSLTGLPSSYNEQFF. The CDR3 DNA reads TGTGCCAGCAGCTTAACGGGACTTCCTAGCTCCTACAATGAGCAGTTCTTC. The entire variable domain, with the rest obtained from reference TRBV7-2 and TRBJ2-1, is as follows: GAGVSQSPSNKVTEKGKDVELRCDPISGHTALYWYRQSLGQGLEFLIYFQGNSAPDKSGLPSDRFSAERTGGSVSTLTIQRTQQEDSAVYLCASSLTGLPSSYNEQFFGPGTRLTVL.

The genes are TRBV11-2 and TRBJ2-7, with TRBD1 matching over 8 bases. This CDR3 region has 16 residues. Germline V gives CDR1 SGHAT, CDR2 FQNNGV. V lost 0 bases to trimming and J lost 2 bases; unmatched junction nucleotides: 6. CDR3 DNA sequence: TGTGCCAGCAGCTTAGATTCCTCAGGGGGCACCTACGAGCAGTACTTC. Translated: CASSLDSSGGTYEQYF.

The V call is TRBV19, the J call TRBJ1-6; D is uncertain. V gave up 7 bases and J gave up 0 bases, with 10 bases separating them. The germline V gene encodes CDR1 LNHDA and CDR2 SQIVND (reference sequence). This CDR3 region has 15 residues. CDR3 nucleotides: TGTGCCAGTAAGATGGAGAGCTCCTATAATTCACCCCTCCACTTT. This encodes CASKMESSYNSPLHF.

The V gene is TRBV6-5, the J gene TRBJ2-7, with 10 bases aligning to TRBD1. Looked up from germline, CDR1 is MNHEY and CDR2 is SVGAGI. CDR3 length equals 15 residues. With V trimmed by 5 bases and J by 3 bases, 7 bases remained unmatched. CDR3 DNA: TGTGCCAGCAGTCCCGCCCGGGACAGGGGCTACGAGCAGTACTTC. It translates to CASSPARDRGYEQYF.

This rearrangement joins TRBV20-1 to TRBJ2-3, with 8 nucleotides matching TRBD1. CDR3 length: 11 amino acids. Germline lookup yields CDR1 DFQATT and CDR2 SNEGSKA (reference sequence). Losses at the gene ends were 5 bases for V and 14 bases for J; bases not matched to a gene: 9. CDR3 bases: TGCAGTGCTGAAAGGACAGGGAGGCTGTATTTT. It encodes CSAERTGRLYF.